This TCR beta chain was retrieved from a study of cytomegalovirus exposure and HLA in healthy donors. Study-level findings and limits: Later analysis identified a missense DCLRE1C variant that was linked to TCR beta V- and J-gene trimming. Later analysis identified some 16,000 TCR beta sequences associated with HLA alleles, using a false discovery rate threshold of 0.05. Among donors in an Asian-associated ancestry cluster, a later analysis reportedly found fewer N-insertions than the approximately 700-donor mean.

There were likely unrecorded immune exposures, though donors were nominally healthy when sampled. As for this clone: Antigen specificity is unknown.

It was with 60 Vbeta and 13 Jbeta primers that the PCR ran. Method: immunoSEQ multiplex PCR; TCRdb's copy keeps in-frame clones and lacks some. In the table there are 200,000 to 250,000 clones, around 80% of which are singletons. Losses at the gene ends were 5 bases for V and 9 bases for J; bases not matched to a gene: 9. Germline V gene data show CDR1 as SGHTA and CDR2 as FQGNSA. The CDR3 is 15 amino acids. Sample: PBMCs. The clonotype comes from a young man in good health and CMV-seronegative. The chain is built from TRBV7-2 and TRBJ1-6; 8 bases map to TRBD1. The CDR3 DNA follows: TGTGCCAGCAGCCCTGGGACAGGCATATCTTCACCCCTCCACTTT. As protein: CASSPGTGISSPLHF.